This entry concerns a single T cell receptor (beta chain). Germline CDR1 is GTSNPN and CDR2 is SVGIG (reference sequence). Trimming removed 1 base from V and 4 bases from J, with 5 bases in between. CDR3 size: 12 residues. As originally analysed: The authors estimated nucleated cell counts from reference gene primer amplification. Produced via immunoSEQ multiplex PCR; TCRdb's table is partial and in-frame only. The DNA was the basis for D and trimming; V, J and clone size are from that table. The data contain 70,000 to 80,000 clones, approximately 89% of them singletons. The data were taken from a study of blood T cell repertoires in COVID-19. Study-level background: Samples of COVID-19 (acute and convalescent) were obtained from the United States, Italy and Spain. Nucleic acid was either cDNA or gDNA, and it came from T cells, B-cell-depleted T cells, or PBMCs.

The sequenced sample consisted of peripheral blood. V usage is TRBV30 and J usage is TRBJ1-3, with a possible D match to TRBD1 (5 bases). The source of this sequence is a human donor in a cohort sampled during active COVID-19. CDR3 residues: CAWSAGGNTIYF. The CDR3 DNA reads TGTGCCTGGAGTGCAGGGGGAAACACCATATATTTT.